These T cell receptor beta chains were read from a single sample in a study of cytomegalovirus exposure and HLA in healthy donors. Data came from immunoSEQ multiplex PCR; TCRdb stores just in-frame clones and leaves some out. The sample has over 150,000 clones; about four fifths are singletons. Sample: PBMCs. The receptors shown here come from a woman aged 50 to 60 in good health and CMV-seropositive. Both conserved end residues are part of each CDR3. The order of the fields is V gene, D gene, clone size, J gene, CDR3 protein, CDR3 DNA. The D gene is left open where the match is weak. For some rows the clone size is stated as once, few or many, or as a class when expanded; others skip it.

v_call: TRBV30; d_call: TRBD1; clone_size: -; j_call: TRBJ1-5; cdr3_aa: CAWQLRDREGQPQHF; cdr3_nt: TGTGCCTGGCAGCTCCGGGACAGGGAAGGACAGCCCCAGCATTTT
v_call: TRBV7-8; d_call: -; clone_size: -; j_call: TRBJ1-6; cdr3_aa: CASSPETQYNSPLHF; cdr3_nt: TGTGCCAGCAGCCCTGAGACTCAGTATAATTCACCCCTCCACTTT
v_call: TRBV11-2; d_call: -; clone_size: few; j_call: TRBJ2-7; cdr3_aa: CASSRGYEQYF; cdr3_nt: TGTGCCAGCAGCAGGGGCTACGAGCAGTACTTC
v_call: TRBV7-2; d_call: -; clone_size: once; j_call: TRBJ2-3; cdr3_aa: CASSLTGGADTQYF; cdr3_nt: TGTGCCAGCAGCTTAACCGGCGGGGCGGATACGCAGTATTTT
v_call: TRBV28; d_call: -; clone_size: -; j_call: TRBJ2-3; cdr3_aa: CASGLKGADTQYF; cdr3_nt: TGTGCCAGCGGACTGAAGGGGGCAGATACGCAGTATTTT
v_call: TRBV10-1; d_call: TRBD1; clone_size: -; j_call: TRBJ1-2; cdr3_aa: CASSESNRGLEFILGYTF; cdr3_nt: TGCGCCAGCAGTGAGTCAAACAGGGGGCTTGAATTTATTCTGGGGTACACCTTC
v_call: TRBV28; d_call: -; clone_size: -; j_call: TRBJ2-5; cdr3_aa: CASTRAGAETQYF; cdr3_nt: TGTGCCAGCACGCGGGCAGGGGCAGAGACCCAGTACTTC
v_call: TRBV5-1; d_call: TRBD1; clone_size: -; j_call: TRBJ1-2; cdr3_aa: CASSLARGRYGYTF; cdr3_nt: TGCGCCAGCAGCTTGGCCAGGGGGCGGTACGGCTACACCTTC
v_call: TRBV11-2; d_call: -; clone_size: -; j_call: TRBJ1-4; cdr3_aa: CASSASREKLFF; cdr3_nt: TGTGCCAGCAGCGCATCACGGGAAAAACTGTTTTTT
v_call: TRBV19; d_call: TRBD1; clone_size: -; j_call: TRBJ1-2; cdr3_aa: CASSAGQGRLYYGYTF; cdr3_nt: TGTGCCAGTAGTGCGGGACAGGGGCGACTTTACTATGGCTACACCTTC
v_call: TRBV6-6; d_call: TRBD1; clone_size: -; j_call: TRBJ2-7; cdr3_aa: CASSPGQRLGEQYF; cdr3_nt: TGTGCCAGCAGCCCGGGACAGAGGCTAGGCGAGCAGTACTTC
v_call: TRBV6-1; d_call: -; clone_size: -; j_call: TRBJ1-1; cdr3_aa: CASRAQGNTEAFF; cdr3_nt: TGTGCCAGCCGTGCTCAGGGTAACACTGAAGCTTTCTTT
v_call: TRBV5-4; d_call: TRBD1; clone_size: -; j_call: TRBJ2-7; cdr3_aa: CASIPDRGRFYEQYF; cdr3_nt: TGTGCCAGCATTCCTGACAGGGGGCGCTTCTACGAGCAGTACTTC
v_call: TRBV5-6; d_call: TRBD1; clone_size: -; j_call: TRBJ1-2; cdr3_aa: CASSGDRGSTYGYTF; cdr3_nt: TGTGCCAGCAGCGGGGACAGGGGGTCCACCTATGGCTACACCTTC
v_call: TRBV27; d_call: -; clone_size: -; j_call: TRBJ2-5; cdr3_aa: CASSLRGSRAETQYF; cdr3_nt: TGTGCCAGCAGTTTAAGGGGAAGCAGGGCAGAGACCCAGTACTTC
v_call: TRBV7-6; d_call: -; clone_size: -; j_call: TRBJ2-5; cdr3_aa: CASSPGLGGDIQETQYF; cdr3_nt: TGTGCCAGCAGCCCCGGGTTGGGCGGGGATATACAAGAGACCCAGTACTTC
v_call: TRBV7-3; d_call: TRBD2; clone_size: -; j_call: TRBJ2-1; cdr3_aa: CASSRRGTSGTNEQFF; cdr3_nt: TGTGCCAGCAGCCGCCGAGGGACTAGCGGGACAAATGAGCAGTTCTTC
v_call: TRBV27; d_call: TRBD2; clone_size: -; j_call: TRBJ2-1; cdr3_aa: CASSIIAGPALDEQFF; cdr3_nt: TGTGCCAGCAGTATTATAGCGGGTCCTGCATTGGATGAGCAGTTCTTC
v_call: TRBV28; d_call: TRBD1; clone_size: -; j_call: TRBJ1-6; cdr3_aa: CASRPRQGINSPLHF; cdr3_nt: TGTGCCAGCAGACCTCGACAGGGGATCAATTCACCCCTCCACTTT
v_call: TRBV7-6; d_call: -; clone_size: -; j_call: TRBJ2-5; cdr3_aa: CASSPRPRETQYF; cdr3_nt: TGTGCCAGCAGCCCTAGACCCCGAGAGACCCAGTACTTC
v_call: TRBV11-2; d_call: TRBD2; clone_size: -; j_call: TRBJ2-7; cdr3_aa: CASSLDRGSPYEQYF; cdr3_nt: TGTGCCAGCAGCTTAGACCGCGGGAGCCCATACGAGCAGTACTTC
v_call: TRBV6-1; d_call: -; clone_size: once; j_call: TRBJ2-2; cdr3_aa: CASSDRIYTGELFF; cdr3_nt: TGTGCCAGCAGTGACAGGATTTACACCGGGGAGCTGTTTTTT
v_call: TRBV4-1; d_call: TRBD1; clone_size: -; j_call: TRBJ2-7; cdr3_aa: CASSRDSTYEQYF; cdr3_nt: TGCGCCAGCAGCCGGGACAGTACCTACGAGCAGTACTTC
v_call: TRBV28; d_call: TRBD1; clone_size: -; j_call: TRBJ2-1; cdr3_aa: CASSRQGSNNEQFF; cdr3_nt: TGTGCCAGCAGTCGACAGGGGAGCAACAATGAGCAGTTCTTC
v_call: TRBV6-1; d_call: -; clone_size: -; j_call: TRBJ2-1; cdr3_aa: CASSRQESYNEQFF; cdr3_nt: TGTGCCAGCAGTCGACAGGAATCCTACAATGAGCAGTTCTTC
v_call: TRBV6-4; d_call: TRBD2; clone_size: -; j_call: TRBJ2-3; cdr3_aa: CASSDIGVAGDTQYF; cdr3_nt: TGTGCCAGCAGTGATATCGGAGTAGCGGGGGATACGCAGTATTTT
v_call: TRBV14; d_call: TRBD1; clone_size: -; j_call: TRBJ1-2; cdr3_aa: CASSRVRQGSGYTF; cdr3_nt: TGTGCCAGCAGCCGGGTACGACAGGGGAGTGGCTACACCTTC
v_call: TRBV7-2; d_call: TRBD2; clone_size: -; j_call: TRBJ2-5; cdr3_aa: CASSSTGTSWETQYF; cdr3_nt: TGTGCCAGCAGCTCCACCGGGACTAGCTGGGAGACCCAGTACTTC